These 29 T cell receptor beta chains were sequenced from one sample in a study of T cells after yellow fever vaccination. In TCRdb, the 5' RACE reads were re-called with MiXCR into one record per CDR3 protein. The profile shows hundreds of thousands of distinct CDR3 sequences, over 9% of them singletons. Sequences were derived from PBMCs, sampled on the day of the yellow fever booster vaccination. Receptors originate from a man between 25 and 39 years old who received the YFV17D yellow fever vaccine.

This clonotype has only a few counts. The V and J genes are TRBV2 and TRBJ2-1; 7 positions agree with TRBD2. The CDR3 runs to 14 residues. V trimming: 8 bases; J trimming: 7 bases; junction bases outside the gene matches: 11. Germline V gene lookup returns CDR1 SNHLY and CDR2 FYNNEI. The CDR3 DNA follows: TGTGCCAGCGGACTGGTGGGTAGCGGGAATGAGCAGTTCTTC. This codes for CASGLVGSGNEQFF.

This clonotype was seen more than once but under ten times. V usage is TRBV7-2 and J usage is TRBJ2-3; TRBD2 might be the D (5 bases). Germline V gene data show CDR1 as SGHTA and CDR2 as FQGNSA. Trimming removed 5 bases at V and 6 bases at J, with 18 bases between. CDR3 length: 15 residues. The CDR3 loop is CASSPRRTGTDTQYF. The CDR3 nucleotides read TGTGCCAGCAGCCCTAGAAGGACGGGAACGGATACGCAGTATTTT.

In this sample, this clonotype turned up a few times. The gene calls are TRBV6-1 and TRBJ2-6, with 7 bases matching TRBD1. The J segment lost 4 bases and the V segment lost 6 bases, leaving 6 bases of the junction unmatched. This CDR3 is 15 amino acids long. Germline V gene data show CDR1 as MNHNS and CDR2 as SASEGT. CDR3 in DNA: TGTGCCAGCAGGACGACAGGGACCGGGGCCAACGTCCTGACTTTC. Translation: CASRTTGTGANVLTF.

This clonotype was seen only a few times. CDR3 sequence: CSVAERASGRNEQFF. The DNA for the CDR3 is TGCAGCGTTGCCGAAAGGGCTAGCGGGAGAAATGAGCAGTTCTTC. V gene TRBV29-1 combines with J gene TRBJ2-1; 10 bases map to TRBD2. Germline CDR1 SQVTM, CDR2 ANQGSEA. The CDR3 spans 15 residues. Unmatched junction bases numbered 10, after V lost 4 bases and J lost 7 bases.

CDR3 residues: CASTRQVESEAFF. The CDR3 coding sequence is TGTGCCAGTACTAGACAGGTCGAGAGTGAAGCTTTCTTT. V is TRBV7-9 and J is TRBJ1-1; the D gene is possibly TRBD1 (6 bases). V lost 9 bases and J 7 bases, leaving 18 bases between the germline ends. Germline CDR1 and CDR2: SEHNR and FQNEAQ (reference sequence). The CDR3 sequence is 13 residues long.

This clonotype was seen only a few times. V and J are TRBV10-3 and TRBJ2-2, with D tentatively TRBD1 or TRBD2 (5 bases each). This CDR3 is built from 14 residues. V lost 5 bases, J lost 2 bases, and 9 bases lay in between. Looked up from germline, CDR1 is ENHRY and CDR2 is SYGVKD. The CDR3 sequence is CAISYRDNTGELFF. CDR3 sequence (DNA): TGTGCCATCAGTTATCGGGACAACACCGGGGAGCTGTTTTTT.

This clonotype was detected only a few times. The rearrangement links TRBV7-9 to TRBJ2-5; possible D gene TRBD2, 6 bases. The CDR3 loop spans 13 amino acids. V was pared by 10 bases and J by 2 bases, with 14 bases between. Germline values: CDR1 SEHNR, CDR2 FQNEAQ (reference sequence). The CDR3 sequence is CATQRGGQETQYF. CDR3 coding DNA: TGTGCCACCCAGAGGGGAGGTCAAGAGACCCAGTACTTC.

This clonotype occurred a few times. The chain recombines TRBV29-1 with TRBJ2-1; D remains ambiguous. Germline-derived CDR1 and CDR2 are SQVTM and ANQGSEA. The CDR3 loop spans 10 amino acids. Trimming took off 3 bases at V and 7 bases at J, with 4 bases between the two ends. The CDR3 DNA sequence: TGCAGCGTTGAGGAGAATGAGCAGTTCTTC. Translating gives CSVEENEQFF.

This clonotype was found a few times. The V gene is TRBV4-3, the J gene TRBJ2-5; 7 positions match TRBD1. Germline V CDR1 and CDR2: LGHNA, YSLEER. V trimming: 4 bases; J trimming: 4 bases; junction bases outside the gene matches: 9. The CDR3 is 15 residues long. The CDR3 here is CASSLQGGRGETQYF. CDR3 bases: TGCGCCAGCAGCCTCCAAGGGGGCAGGGGAGAGACCCAGTACTTC.

The J gene is TRBJ1-1, the V gene TRBV10-3; 7 bases fit TRBD1. CDR3 size: 14 residues. V lost 5 bases, J lost 3 bases, and 6 bases stayed unmatched. Germline V lookup: CDR1 ENHRY, CDR2 SYGVKD. CDR3 nucleotides: TGTGCCATCAGTACAGGGGTCCAATACACTGAAGCTTTCTTT. Protein: CAISTGVQYTEAFF.

In its sample, this clonotype was seen a few times. The chain combines TRBV28 with TRBJ2-1, with 8 positions matching TRBD2. The CDR3 has 16 amino acids. V was clipped by 3 bases and J by 7 bases; unmatched bases: 11. Per germline, CDR1 MDHEN and CDR2 SYDVKM. The CDR3 sequence is CASSLWGGRGGNEQFF. The DNA for the CDR3 is TGTGCCAGCAGTTTGTGGGGCGGACGGGGGGGAAATGAGCAGTTCTTC.

The chain carries TRBV29-1 and TRBJ2-5; D unclear. In germline, CDR1 is SQVTM, CDR2 ANQGSEA. V was clipped by 3 bases and J by 3 bases, with 5 bases between them. This CDR3 has 11 residues. The CDR3 protein is CSVEIKETQYF. Here the CDR3 DNA reads TGCAGCGTTGAGATTAAAGAGACCCAGTACTTC.

This clonotype was recorded at least ten times. This rearrangement joins TRBV27 to TRBJ2-3; no definite D call. From germline, CDR1 is MNHEY and CDR2 SMNVEV (reference sequence). The CDR3 is made up of 17 amino acids. Deletions cut 6 bases from V and 0 bases from J, with 19 bases between. The CDR3 DNA reads as TGTGCCAGCAGCATCCTTTTGAGGCGGCCAAGCACAGATACGCAGTATTTT. Translated, it gives CASSILLRRPSTDTQYF.

The chain employs TRBV28 and TRBJ2-5; TRBD2 might be the D (5 bases). This CDR3 region has 15 residues. V lost 2 bases and J 5 bases, leaving 15 bases between the germline ends. Germline CDR1 reads MDHEN; CDR2 reads SYDVKM. The DNA for the CDR3 is TGTGCCAGCAGTTTAGTTTTGGGAGTAGGGGAGACCCAGTACTTC. Encoded protein: CASSLVLGVGETQYF.

V gene TRBV20-1 combines with J gene TRBJ2-3; TRBD2 agrees at 11 bases. Per the germline V gene, CDR1 is DFQATT and CDR2 is SNEGSKA (reference sequence). Germline trimming cut 6 bases from V and 5 bases from J; bases unmatched to any gene: 7. The CDR3 has 14 amino acids. In DNA, the CDR3 is TGCAGTGCCCCACTAGCGGGAGTGAAAGATACGCAGTATTTT. It is translated as CSAPLAGVKDTQYF.

J is TRBJ2-4 and V is TRBV12-3 or TRBV12-4, with 10 bases matching TRBD2. V was clipped by 4 bases and J by 8 bases; unmatched bases: 8. This CDR3 is 15 amino acids long. The CDR3 region is CASSWSGRAGDIQYF. CDR3 nucleotide sequence: TGTGCCAGCAGTTGGAGCGGGAGGGCCGGGGACATTCAGTACTTC.

The genes are TRBV10-2 and TRBJ2-3; 7 positions agree with TRBD2. The CDR3 extends over 13 amino acids. After removal of 2 bases from V and 14 bases from J, the junction contained 10 bases not matched to a gene. Germline lookup yields CDR1 WSHSY and CDR2 SAAADI. The CDR3 loop is CASSEAGLPVRYF. CDR3 sequence (DNA): TGCGCCAGCAGTGAGGCGGGACTACCGGTTCGGTATTTT.

This chain joins TRBV20-1 and TRBJ2-7, with 8 bases aligning to TRBD1. The V and J ends lost 5 bases and 0 bases, in that order; junction bases with no gene match: 3. The germline V gene has CDR1 DFQATT and CDR2 SNEGSKA (reference sequence). The CDR3 runs to 13 residues. DNA for the CDR3: TGCAGTGCTCGGACAGGGAGCTCCTACGAGCAGTACTTC. Encoded protein: CSARTGSSYEQYF.

The V call is TRBV5-6, the J call TRBJ1-2; D not resolved. Per germline, CDR1 SGHDT and CDR2 YYEEEE. V was clipped by 3 bases and J by 4 bases, with 13 bases between them. The CDR3 has 14 residues. Written as DNA, the CDR3 is TGTGCCAGCAGCTCCGGTGGCCTGCCCTATGGCTACACCTTC. Translated, it gives CASSSGGLPYGYTF.

This clonotype was observed a few times. This CDR3 is CASSARGGLDTQYF. The CDR3 nucleotides are TGTGCCAGCAGCGCGCGGGGTGGTCTGGATACGCAGTATTTT. V usage is TRBV9 and J usage is TRBJ2-3, with D possibly being TRBD2 (6 bases). The germline V and J ends were trimmed by 3 bases and 6 bases, with 14 bases remaining between them. Germline CDR1 SGDLS, CDR2 YYNGEE. The CDR3 is 14 residues long.

The sample holds a few counts of this clonotype. The chain carries TRBV27 and TRBJ2-2; a possible D gene is TRBD2 (6 bases). Germline V CDR1 and CDR2: MNHEY, SMNVEV (reference sequence). The CDR3 length is 17 residues. Trimming stripped 7 bases from V and 5 bases from J, with 23 bases between. The CDR3 bases are TGTGCCAGCACCCAATTTTCCGGGACTTATCTTACCGGGGAGCTGTTTTTT. Translating gives CASTQFSGTYLTGELFF.

This clonotype was seen repeatedly, ten times or more. The V and J genes are TRBV7-2 and TRBJ2-3; D is ambiguous. Trimming pared 2 bases from V and 4 bases from J, leaving 7 bases between. CDR3 length: 13 residues. Germline V CDR1 and CDR2: SGHTA, FQGNSA. The CDR3 coding sequence is TGTGCCAGCAGCTTAATGGCTCCAGATACGCAGTATTTT. Its protein product is CASSLMAPDTQYF. The full variable domain, in which reference TRBV7-2 and TRBJ2-3 provide the parts outside the CDR3, is GAGVSQSPSNKVTEKGKDVELRCDPISGHTALYWYRQSLGQGLEFLIYFQGNSAPDKSGLPSDRFSAERTGGSVSTLTIQRTQQEDSAVYLCASSLMAPDTQYFGPGTRLTVL.

The table lists this clonotype with many counts. The chain recombines TRBV11-2 with TRBJ2-1; 8 positions agree with TRBD2. CDR1 SGHAT and CDR2 FQNNGV come from the germline V gene. There are 15 residues in the CDR3. V lost 5 bases, J lost 4 bases, and 7 bases stayed unmatched. The CDR3: CASSPGTSKYNEQFF. DNA of the CDR3: TGTGCCAGCAGCCCAGGGACTAGTAAGTACAATGAGCAGTTCTTC.

The chain links TRBV12-3 or TRBV12-4 to TRBJ2-2; D unresolved. The V gene lost 5 bases and the J gene lost 7 bases, with 8 bases spanning the gap. The CDR3 runs 12 residues. CDR3 bases: TGTGCCAGCAGTCGAGGTGGCGGGGAGCTGTTTTTT. Its translation: CASSRGGGELFF.

The gene calls are TRBV2 and TRBJ1-3; the match to TRBD1 covers 9 bases. The CDR3 runs to 14 residues. The germline V gene has CDR1 SNHLY and CDR2 FYNNEI. With V trimmed by 9 bases and J by 2 bases, 5 bases remained unmatched. The CDR3 loop is CARNRGPTGNTIYF. The CDR3 nucleotides are TGTGCCAGAAACAGGGGGCCTACTGGAAACACCATATATTTT.

This chain joins TRBV4-2 and TRBJ2-3; 8 bases align to TRBD2. Per the germline V gene, CDR1 is LGHNA and CDR2 is YNFKEQ. Trimming cost V 9 bases and J 1 base; bases outside gene matches: 6. The CDR3 loop spans 14 amino acids. CDR3 coding DNA: TGTGCCAGTATAGCGGGAACAGGCACAGATACGCAGTATTTT. It codes for CASIAGTGTDTQYF.

This clonotype was recorded a few times. The rearrangement joins TRBV3-1 to TRBJ2-7, with 7 nucleotides matching TRBD2. Trimming removed 0 bases from V and 5 bases from J; junction bases left unmatched: 10. CDR1 is LGHDT and CDR2 is YNNKEL in the germline V gene (reference sequence). This CDR3 spans 16 amino acids. CDR3 in amino acids: CASSQEGGRTFNEQYF. In nucleotides, the CDR3 is TGTGCCAGCAGCCAAGAGGGCGGGAGAACGTTTAACGAGCAGTACTTC.

This chain's CDR3 is CATSRGGSSGANVLTF. As DNA, the CDR3 is TGTGCCACCAGCAGGGGCGGGAGCTCTGGGGCCAACGTCCTGACTTTC. The genes are TRBV15 and TRBJ2-6, with TRBD2 identical over 7 bases. Per the germline V gene, CDR1 is LNHNV and CDR2 is YYDKDF (reference sequence). V lost 3 bases to trimming and J lost 0 bases; unmatched junction nucleotides: 2. The CDR3 covers 16 residues.

This clonotype appeared many times. The chain combines TRBV12-3 or TRBV12-4 with TRBJ2-2; TRBD1 aligns across 8 bases. After removal of 6 bases from V and 3 bases from J, the junction contained 3 bases not matched to a gene. This CDR3 comprises 14 residues. The CDR3: CASRADRDTGELFF. The CDR3 DNA follows: TGTGCCAGCAGGGCGGACAGGGACACCGGGGAGCTGTTTTTT.